The TCR beta chain under discussion was sequenced for a study of Ad26.COV2.S vaccination and SARS-CoV-2 variants. The CDR3 is 15 residues long. Trimming removed 0 bases at V and 3 bases at J, with 10 bases between. CDR1 SGHTA and CDR2 FQGNSA come from the germline V gene. Treatment indicated: around 19 received Ad26.COV2.S at low or high dose, single or two shots; 5 received placebo; per-sample allocation not given. Samples were taken on day 63 after the first vaccine or placebo injection. Here immunoSEQ multiplex PCR was the method, and the copy in TCRdb shows in-frame clones only, minus some. Here the sample spans about 350,000 clones, approximately 85% being singletons.

The sample in question was peripheral blood, obtained in a trial of Ad26.COV2.S vaccine versus placebo. The J gene is TRBJ2-3, the V gene TRBV7-2; perhaps TRBD2 as D (6 bases). This receptor was identified in a person aged 18 to 59 who received the Ad26.COV2.S COVID-19 vaccine or a placebo. The CDR3 nucleotides are TGTGCCAGCAGCTTAGCTGCGGGGAAAACAGATACGCAGTATTTT. Amino acid sequence: CASSLAAGKTDTQYF. The variable domain in full, with the rest retrieved from reference TRBV7-2 and TRBJ2-3, is GAGVSQSPSNKVTEKGKDVELRCDPISGHTALYWYRQSLGQGLEFLIYFQGNSAPDKSGLPSDRFSAERTGGSVSTLTIQRTQQEDSAVYLCASSLAAGKTDTQYFGPGTRLTVL.